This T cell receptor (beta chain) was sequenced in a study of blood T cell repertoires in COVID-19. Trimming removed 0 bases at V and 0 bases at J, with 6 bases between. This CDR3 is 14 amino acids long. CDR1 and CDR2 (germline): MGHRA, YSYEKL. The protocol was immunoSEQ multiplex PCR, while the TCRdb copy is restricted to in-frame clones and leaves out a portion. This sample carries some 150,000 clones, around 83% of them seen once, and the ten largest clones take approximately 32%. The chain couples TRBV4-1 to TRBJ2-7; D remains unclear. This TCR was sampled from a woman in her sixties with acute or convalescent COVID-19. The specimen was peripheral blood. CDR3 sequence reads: CASSQDVSSYEQYV. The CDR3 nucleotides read TGCGCCAGCAGCCAAGACGTCAGCTCCTACGAGCAGTACGTC.